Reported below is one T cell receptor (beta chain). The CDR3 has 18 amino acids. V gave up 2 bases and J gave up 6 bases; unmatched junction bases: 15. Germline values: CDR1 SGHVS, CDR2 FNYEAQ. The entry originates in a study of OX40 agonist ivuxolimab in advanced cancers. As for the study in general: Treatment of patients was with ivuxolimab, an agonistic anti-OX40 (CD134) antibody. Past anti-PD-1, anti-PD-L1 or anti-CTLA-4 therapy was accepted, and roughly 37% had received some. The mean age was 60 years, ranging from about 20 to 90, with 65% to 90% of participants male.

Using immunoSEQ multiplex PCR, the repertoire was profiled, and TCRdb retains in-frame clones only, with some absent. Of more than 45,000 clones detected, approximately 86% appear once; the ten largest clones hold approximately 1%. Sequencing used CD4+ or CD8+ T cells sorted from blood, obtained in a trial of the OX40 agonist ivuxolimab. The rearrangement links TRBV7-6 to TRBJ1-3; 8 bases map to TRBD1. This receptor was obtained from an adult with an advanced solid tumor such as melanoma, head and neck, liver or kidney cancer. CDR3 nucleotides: TGTGCCAGCAGCTTATTCCAGGGGGCGTACAGCTTCCCAAACACCATATATTTT. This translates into CASSLFQGAYSFPNTIYF.